This T cell receptor beta chain was documented in a study of T cell responses to AZD1222 COVID-19 vaccine. Method: immunoSEQ multiplex PCR; TCRdb's copy keeps in-frame clones and lacks some. Here the sample spans around 88,000 clones, approximately 89% being singletons. The CDR3 loop spans 14 amino acids. V was trimmed by 3 bases and J by 2 bases, leaving 11 bases between them. From germline, CDR1 is SGHRS and CDR2 YFSETQ. The source is an adult in good health. This specimen was peripheral blood, taken on day 0 of MenACWY control vaccination. This chain joins TRBV5-1 and TRBJ1-2; tentatively, D is TRBD1 (5 bases). CDR3 nucleotide sequence: TGCGCCAGCAGCTACGGACACCTAAACTATGGCTACACCTTC. It translates to CASSYGHLNYGYTF. Drawing the rest from reference TRBV5-1 and TRBJ1-2, the complete variable domain is KAGVTQTPRYLIKTRGQQVTLSCSPISGHRSVSWYQQTPGQGLQFLFEYFSETQRNKGNFPGRFSGRQFSNSRSEMNVSTLELGDSALYLCASSYGHLNYGYTFGSGTRLTVV.